This paragraph covers one TCR beta chain sequence. The clone's antigen remains unknown. No base quality information exists; no much larger clone differs at one position. Each collaborating institution followed its own protocols to collect whole blood in K2EDTA tubes. For TCRbeta analysis, collaborator samples were shipped as frozen whole blood, as isolated PBMCs, or as DNA extracted from either sample type. This sample is part of a study of blood T cell repertoires in COVID-19 (dated by TCRdb to about 2020). As for the study more broadly: The collaborator samples originated in the United States, Italy and Spain and spanned the acute and convalescent phases of COVID-19. The prospective study material was composed of cDNA or gDNA derived from T cells, B-cell-depleted T cells, or PBMCs. The repertoires were released in a freely available public database intended as a resource for research on the immune response to SARS-CoV-2. Sample metadata almost always included a de-identified subject ID, COVID-19 status, age in years and sex. HLA class I and class II types, where available, came from metadata supplied by the sample provider rather than from assay-based typing. Deeply sampled blood TCRbeta repertoires from subjects exposed to, actively infected with, or recovered from COVID-19 were included in the dataset. Samples came from the ongoing ImmuneRACE study (first 160 participants) plus 1,254 subjects from 6 global collaborators. Study-level results and caveats: Clinical and demographic metadata were provided uncurated, with the amount varying by source and participant.

CDR1 is given as SNHLY and CDR2 as FYNNEI, both from the germline V gene. V is pared back by 5 bases and J by 0 bases, with 10 bases lying between the germline termini. The cysteine opens and the phenylalanine closes a CDR3 of 15 amino acids. The CDR3 DNA has 45 bases and is translated from base 1. The immunoSEQ Assay, a bias-controlled multiplex PCR, was used to amplify TCRbeta CDR3 regions from genomic DNA. The paper's data handling went like this. The number of nucleated cells in each sample was estimated from the amplification of reference gene primers within the assay. To quantify the absolute abundance of each unique TCRbeta CDR3 rearrangement, sequence reads were collapsed and filtered. For each sample, productive Simpson clonality was calculated by taking the square root of Simpson's diversity index across productive rearrangements. TCRdb's version of the immuneACCESS table is confined to in-frame rearrangements and falls short of the full clone set. An unresolved V gene accounts for under half of the shortfall where checked; the remainder is of unknown origin. V and J calls and clone size come straight from that table; D and trimming were deduced from the DNA. A total of some 38,000 clones appear in this sample, around 87% of them only once. 20% to 25% of the sample is in the top ten clones.

The rearranged segments are TRBV2 and TRBJ2-2; there is no confident call for the D gene. The specimen was peripheral blood. The origin of this receptor is a man in his sixties with active or convalescent COVID-19. Read as DNA, the sequence is TGTGCCAGCAGTTTGGCGGAGCCGAACACCGGGGAGCTGTTTTTT. Protein translation: CASSLAEPNTGELFF.